The 2 T cell receptor beta chains listed next were all sequenced from one sample in a study of response to subunit inactivated influenza vaccine. TCRdb itself ran the RT-PCR reads through MiXCR, one entry per CDR3 protein. The data hold roughly 570,000 distinct CDR3 sequences, with 12% to 15% observed a single time. The specimen was PBMCs from blood, collected roughly 13 days after vaccination. These receptors originate from a man aged 50 to 59 who received an inactivated influenza vaccine.

The sample holds one count of this clonotype. The gene calls are TRBV5-1 and TRBJ1-1, with 9 bases identical to TRBD1. CDR1 is SGHRS and CDR2 is YFSETQ in the germline V gene. The CDR3 extends over 16 amino acids. V lost 4 bases and J lost 3; bases outside the gene matches: 10. The CDR3 DNA follows: TGCGCCAGCAGCCCAGACGGGAACAGGGGGCACACTGAAGCTTTCTTT. Amino acids: CASSPDGNRGHTEAFF. The variable domain in full, with the rest retrieved from reference TRBV5-1 and TRBJ1-1, is KAGVTQTPRYLIKTRGQQVTLSCSPISGHRSVSWYQQTPGQGLQFLFEYFSETQRNKGNFPGRFSGRQFSNSRSEMNVSTLELGDSALYLCASSPDGNRGHTEAFFGQGTRLTVV.

The sample holds a few counts of this clonotype. This chain joins TRBV29-1 and TRBJ2-5; possibly TRBD1 for D (6 bases). CDR1 is SQVTM and CDR2 is ANQGSEA in the germline V gene. The CDR3 totals 12 residues. V lost 7 bases to trimming and J lost 2 bases, with 11 bases between them. The CDR3 spells CSGDRRQETQYF. For the CDR3, the DNA is TGCAGCGGCGACAGGAGACAAGAGACCCAGTACTTC.